This T cell receptor (beta chain) was retrieved from a study of blood T cell repertoires in COVID-19. At the level of the study: COVID-19 samples from acute and convalescent phases originated in the United States, Italy and Spain. PBMCs, B-cell-depleted T cells, or T cells were the source of the cDNA or gDNA that made up the material.

Authors' methods: For nucleated cells, counts were estimated from reference gene primer amplification. Profiling relied on immunoSEQ multiplex PCR, and the TCRdb table lists in-frame clones only, not all of them. D and trimming come from the DNA, and the V and J calls and clone size come from that table. In the table there are some 150,000 clones, around 82% of which are singletons. The sample was peripheral blood. The receptor comes from a human donor with acute or convalescent COVID-19. The donor label of this sample is uncertain.

The CDR3 region is CASSHKGLQISYEQYF. The CDR3 nucleotides read TGTGCCAGCAGCCACAAGGGACTCCAAATATCCTACGAGCAGTACTTC. The gene calls are TRBV6-6 and TRBJ2-7; TRBD2 might be the D (6 bases). CDR1 is MNHNY and CDR2 is SVGAGI in the germline V gene (reference sequence). Deletions cut 6 bases from V and 1 base from J, with 19 bases between. The length of the CDR3 is 16 residues.